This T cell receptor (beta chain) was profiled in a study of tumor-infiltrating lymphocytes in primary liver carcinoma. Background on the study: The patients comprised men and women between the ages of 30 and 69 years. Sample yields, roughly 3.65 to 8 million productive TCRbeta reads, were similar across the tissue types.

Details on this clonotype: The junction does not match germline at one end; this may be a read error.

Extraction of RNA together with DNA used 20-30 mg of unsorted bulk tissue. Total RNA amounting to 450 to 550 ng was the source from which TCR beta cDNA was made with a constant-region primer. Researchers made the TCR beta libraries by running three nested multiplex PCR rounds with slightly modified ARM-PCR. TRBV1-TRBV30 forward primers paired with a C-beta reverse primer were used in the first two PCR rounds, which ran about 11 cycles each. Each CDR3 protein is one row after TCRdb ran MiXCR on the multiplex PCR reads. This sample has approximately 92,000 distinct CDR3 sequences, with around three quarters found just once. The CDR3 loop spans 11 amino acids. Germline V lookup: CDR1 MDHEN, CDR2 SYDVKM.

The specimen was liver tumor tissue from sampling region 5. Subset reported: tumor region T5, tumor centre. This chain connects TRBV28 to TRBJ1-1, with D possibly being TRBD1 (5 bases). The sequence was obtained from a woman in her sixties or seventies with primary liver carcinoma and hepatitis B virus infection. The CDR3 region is CASRKGTEVFF. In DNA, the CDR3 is TGTGCCAGCAGAAAGGGGACTGAAGTTTTCTTT.